This T cell receptor beta chain was identified during a study of shared clonotypes between healthy human individuals. The germline V and J ends were trimmed by 3 bases and 7 bases, with 13 bases remaining between them. Germline lookup yields CDR1 ENHRY and CDR2 SYGVKD. CDR3 length: 13 amino acids. Study-wide points: Sharing of clonotypes among donors was expected to vary with sequencing depth. The study generally estimated greater richness for naive than memory subsets.

Splitting of each subset's genomic DNA was done evenly across several immunoSEQ plates. Sequencing was performed with immunoSEQ multiplex PCR; in TCRdb, only in-frame clones are kept and a portion is missing. Of millions of clones in the sample, roughly 91% were seen once. As defined, naive CD8 cells were CD45RO-negative and positively selected for CCR7, with terminally differentiated effector memory CD45RA+ cells excluded. To note about this clone: Its antigen remains unidentified.

Material: naive CD8+ T cells from PBMCs. The chain couples TRBV10-3 to TRBJ2-7; no clear D. The sequence came from a man between 18 and 29 years old in good health. Some clones in this sample may be carry-over from other donors' samples. CDR3 loop: CAISEPLGVEQYF. In nucleotides, the CDR3 is TGTGCCATCAGTGAACCCTTGGGTGTGGAGCAGTACTTC.